These 5 T cell receptor beta chains came from one sample sequenced in a study of synovial regulatory T cells in juvenile arthritis (dated by TCRdb to between 2014 and 2017). The library relied on the immunoSEQ multiplex PCR assay. The source is immuneACCESS, and TCRdb retained only in-frame sequences with V and J called. Part of the clones is not carried over; for the studies checked, unresolved V genes explain less than half of this, and the remainder is unexplained. The sample table includes about 10,000 clones. Of the sample, around 1.1% falls within the top ten clones. Input material: Treg cells from blood. The meaning of the sample's cell subset or site label: remaining (HLA-DR-negative) circulating blood Treg cells. Every receptor here comes from a donor between 2 and 35 years old with juvenile idiopathic arthritis.

J is TRBJ2-1 and V is TRBV7-9; no DNA is available, so the TRBD2 call from TCRdb remains unchecked. The germline V gene has CDR1 SEHNR and CDR2 FQNEAQ (reference sequence). CDR3 size: 14 residues. Nucleotide data are not available. The CDR3 spells CASRGGSGKNEQFF.

The gene calls are TRBV4-2 and TRBJ1-3. Germline loops: CDR1 LGHNA, CDR2 YNFKEQ. This CDR3 contains 15 residues. DNA was not recorded. The CDR3 reads CASSQRGAGGNTIYF.

This sequence joins TRBV9 and TRBJ2-3; TCRdb's D gene call, TRBD2, goes unchecked for lack of DNA. CDR1 and CDR2 from the germline V gene are SGDLS and YYNGEE. This CDR3 is built from 14 residues. The DNA is unrecorded. The CDR3 sequence is CASRRGMRTDTQYF.

The V gene is TRBV7-9, the J gene TRBJ1-3; with no DNA, the TCRdb D assignment of TRBD1 cannot be verified. From germline, CDR1 is SEHNR and CDR2 FQNEAQ (reference sequence). This CDR3 is 17 amino acids long. No DNA is listed. This CDR3 reads CASSSTRTGGSGNTIYF. The whole variable domain, filled in from reference TRBV7-9 and TRBJ1-3, reads DTGVSQNPRHKITKRGQNVTFRCDPISEHNRLYWYRQTLGQGPEFLTYFQNEAQLEKSRLLSDRFSAERPKGSFSTLEIQRTEQGDSAMYLCASSSTRTGGSGNTIYFGEGSWLTVV.

This sequence joins TRBV19 and TRBJ1-2; no DNA is available, so the TRBD1 call from TCRdb remains unchecked. Germline-derived CDR1 and CDR2 are LNHDA and SQIVND (reference sequence). The CDR3 runs to 19 residues. No DNA sequence was recorded. The CDR3 protein is CASNPYAHRDRGRSYGYTF.